The 3 T cell receptor beta chains in this list originate from one sample, sequenced in a study of blood T cells in healthy people across ages. Together with a sample-barcoded 5' primer, a J-beta primer mix was included in a second PCR lasting about 6 to 11 cycles. TCRdb redid the calling of the 5' RACE reads with MiXCR, one entry per CDR3 protein. The sample includes about 1.1 million distinct CDR3 sequences, around two fifths of them seen just once. The sample was blood. Every receptor here comes from a man aged 18 to 35 in good health.

V gene TRBV4-1 combines with J gene TRBJ1-2, with D possibly being TRBD1 (6 bases). V lost 5 bases to trimming and J lost 4 bases, with 17 bases between them. The CDR3 runs to 15 residues. Germline CDR1 is MGHRA and CDR2 is YSYEKL. This CDR3 reads CASSSRTVASYGYTF. The CDR3 DNA is TGCGCCAGCAGCTCTCGGACAGTCGCGAGCTATGGCTACACCTTC.

This clonotype has more than one count but fewer than ten. The J gene is TRBJ1-2, the V gene TRBV7-9; D is undetermined. The CDR3 contains 13 residues. Trimming cost V 0 bases and J 10 bases, with 12 bases left between them. CDR1 and CDR2 (germline): SEHNR, FQNEAQ (reference sequence). As DNA, the CDR3 is TGTGCCAGCAGCTTAGCGACCAGGCATTACTACACCTTC. It translates to CASSLATRHYYTF.

The chain is built from TRBV20-1 and TRBJ2-1; weak D call: TRBD1 (7 bases). The CDR3 runs 13 residues. Germline V gene sequence: CDR1 DFQATT, CDR2 SNEGSKA (reference sequence). The ends were cut back, 7 bases at V and 8 bases at J, with 18 bases in the middle. CDR3 region: CSVGGGASHEQFF. CDR3 DNA: TGCAGTGTCGGAGGGGGCGCTTCCCATGAGCAGTTCTTC.